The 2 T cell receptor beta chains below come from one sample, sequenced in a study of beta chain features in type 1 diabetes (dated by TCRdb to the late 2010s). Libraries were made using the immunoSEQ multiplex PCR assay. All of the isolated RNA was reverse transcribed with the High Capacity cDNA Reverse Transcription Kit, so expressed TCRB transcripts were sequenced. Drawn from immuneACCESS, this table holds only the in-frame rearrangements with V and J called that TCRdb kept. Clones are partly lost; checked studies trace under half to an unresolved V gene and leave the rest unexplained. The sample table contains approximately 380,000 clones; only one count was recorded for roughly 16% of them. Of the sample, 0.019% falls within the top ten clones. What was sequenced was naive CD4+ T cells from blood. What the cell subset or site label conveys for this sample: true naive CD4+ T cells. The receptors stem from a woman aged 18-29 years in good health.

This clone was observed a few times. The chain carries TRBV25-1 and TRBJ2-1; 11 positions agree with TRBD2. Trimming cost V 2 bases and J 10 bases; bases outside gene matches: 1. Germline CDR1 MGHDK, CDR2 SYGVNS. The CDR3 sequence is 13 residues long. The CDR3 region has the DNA TGTGCCAGCAGTGAAAGACTAGCGGGAGAGCAGTTCTTC. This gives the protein CASSERLAGEQFF.

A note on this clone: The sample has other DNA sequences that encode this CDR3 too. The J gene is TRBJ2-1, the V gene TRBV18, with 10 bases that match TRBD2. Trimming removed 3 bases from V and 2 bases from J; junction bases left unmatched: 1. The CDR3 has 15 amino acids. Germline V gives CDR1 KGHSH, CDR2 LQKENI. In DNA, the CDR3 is TGTGCCAGCTCACCCGGGACTAGCGCCTACAATGAGCAGTTCTTC. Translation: CASSPGTSAYNEQFF.